This T cell receptor beta chain emerged from a study of control samples from healthy donors and cancer patients. This CDR3 has 17 residues. V gave up 1 base and J gave up 2 bases, with 15 bases separating them. Germline CDR1 is LGHNA and CDR2 is YSLEER. Measured with immunoSEQ multiplex PCR; TCRdb has only the in-frame clones, and not every one. In the table there are fewer than 500,000 clones, approximately 90% of which are singletons. The receptor was isolated from a man in his forties or fifties with head and neck cancer. This sequence joins TRBV4-3 and TRBJ2-1; perhaps D is TRBD1 or TRBD2 (6 bases each). Sequencing was performed on PBMCs. The CDR3 bases are TGCGCCAGCAGCCAAGTTCTTCCGGGGGCTACCTACAATGAGCAGTTCTTC. Amino acid sequence: CASSQVLPGATYNEQFF.